This is a list of T cell receptor beta chains from one sample in a study of T cell repertoires in cytomegalovirus infection. Their antigens are not known. Each CDR3 protein gets one entry after TCRdb re-called the reads with MiXCR. The sample has 680,000 or so distinct CDR3 sequences; roughly 30% are singletons. The sequencing used cultured PBMCs, collected from culture after CMV antigen stimulation. All receptors come from a human donor in good health (CMV status not recorded). Some clones in this sample may be carry-over from other donors' samples. The CDR3 runs from the conserved cysteine through the conserved F or W. A D gene is named only where the DNA matches it firmly. Rows give clone size only sometimes, using once, few, many, or a class for an expanded clone.

CDR3: CASSLKSSSQPQHF
V: TRBV7-2
D: NA
size: few

CDR3: CASSSRTSEDTQYF
V: TRBV6-2/TRBV6-3
D: TRBD2
size: once

CDR3: CASSLVGGDEKLFF
V: TRBV7-8
D: NA
size: many

CDR3: CASSLAHRVSDGYTF
V: TRBV7-4
D: NA
size: few

CDR3: CASSLTHFALRDRGFKPQHF
V: TRBV6-2/TRBV6-3
D: TRBD1
size: few

CDR3: CASSSTLDRRITYEQYF
V: TRBV7-2
D: NA
size: many

CDR3: CASSPDDFAYNEQFF
V: TRBV7-2
D: NA
size: few

CDR3: CASSFEGDTDTQYF
V: TRBV12-3/TRBV12-4
D: NA
size: few

CDR3: CASSYSFLAGGLNEQFF
V: TRBV6-5
D: TRBD2
size: few

CDR3: CSADTGTRNTIYF
V: TRBV29-1
D: NA
size: few

CDR3: CASSPSSLSLQQYF
V: TRBV12-3/TRBV12-4
D: NA
size: few

CDR3: CASSGLYEQYF
V: TRBV6-1
D: NA
size: NA

CDR3: CASSLGGAKFF
V: TRBV5-5
D: NA
size: NA

CDR3: CATRRQLITGELFF
V: TRBV2
D: NA
size: once

CDR3: CSARDPPYEQYF
V: TRBV20-1
D: NA
size: NA

CDR3: CSAQTSVNEQFF
V: TRBV29-1
D: TRBD2
size: few

CDR3: CASTPGGTPPETQYF
V: TRBV6-2/TRBV6-3
D: NA
size: NA

CDR3: CASSLVSGRTYEQYF
V: TRBV7-4
D: TRBD2
size: once

CDR3: CASSSLAAAPYEQYF
V: TRBV7-9
D: TRBD2
size: few

CDR3: CASSYFRENYGYTF
V: TRBV2
D: NA
size: NA

CDR3: CASSRQADYGYTF
V: TRBV6-8
D: NA
size: NA

CDR3: CASSTRTGSKETQYF
V: TRBV7-8
D: TRBD1
size: few

CDR3: CASGIAGGPLNEQFF
V: TRBV6-5
D: TRBD2
size: NA

CDR3: CASSLRGPGDTQYF
V: TRBV12-3/TRBV12-4
D: NA
size: few

CDR3: CASSKGTSGTLYNEQFF
V: TRBV7-9
D: TRBD2
size: NA

CDR3: CASSLRDRLDGYTF
V: TRBV7-2
D: TRBD1
size: few

CDR3: CASSLTGPPDTQYF
V: TRBV5-1
D: NA
size: NA

CDR3: CASSLTASSIYTIYF
V: TRBV7-2
D: NA
size: few

CDR3: CASSRPGHHNYGYTF
V: TRBV6-2/TRBV6-3
D: NA
size: NA

CDR3: CASSSGAADTQYF
V: TRBV7-2
D: NA
size: many

CDR3: CASKPGQGNNEQFF
V: TRBV6-1
D: TRBD1
size: NA

CDR3: CATGLAGVGEQFF
V: TRBV19
D: TRBD2
size: NA

CDR3: CASKTPTGLAGTLAKNIQYF
V: TRBV6-1
D: TRBD2
size: NA

CDR3: CASSLSHRQGQPQHF
V: TRBV7-6
D: TRBD1
size: NA

CDR3: CASRWDRASYEQYF
V: TRBV2
D: TRBD1
size: NA

CDR3: CARRRAGGETQYF
V: TRBV7-9
D: NA
size: few

CDR3: CASSLSPGGVRYF
V: TRBV27
D: TRBD2
size: NA

CDR3: CASSLWGAKSPLHF
V: TRBV27
D: NA
size: NA

CDR3: CASSFLIQGTEAFF
V: TRBV12-3/TRBV12-4
D: NA
size: few

CDR3: CASSLRPESTDTQYF
V: TRBV7-6
D: NA
size: NA

CDR3: CATSDRTSGTGELFF
V: TRBV24-1
D: TRBD2
size: NA

CDR3: CASSLDTRTDTQYF
V: TRBV5-5
D: NA
size: few

CDR3: CASSLGVGAGEKLFF
V: TRBV7-2
D: NA
size: NA

CDR3: CASSEVGGAPLENFF
V: TRBV2
D: NA
size: NA

CDR3: CAIRGRPEEKLFF
V: TRBV10-3
D: NA
size: few

CDR3: CSVEAPTSGGSSYNEQFF
V: TRBV29-1
D: TRBD2
size: few

CDR3: CASSQVYQNTGELFF
V: TRBV4-2
D: NA
size: NA

CDR3: CASSGESGRTDTQYF
V: TRBV7-2
D: TRBD2
size: many

CDR3: CASSFTIYGYTF
V: TRBV12-3/TRBV12-4
D: NA
size: NA

CDR3: CSAGLAGGKSSYNEQFF
V: TRBV29-1
D: TRBD2
size: few

CDR3: CASSLRLAGGPGDTQYF
V: TRBV11-2
D: TRBD2
size: NA

CDR3: CASRKVAGGPNEQFF
V: TRBV5-1
D: TRBD2
size: few

CDR3: CASSLILGAYNEQFF
V: TRBV7-2
D: NA
size: many